Listed here are 26 T cell receptor beta chains from one sample, sequenced in a study of blood T cell repertoires in COVID-19. Sequencing used immunoSEQ multiplex PCR; TCRdb keeps in-frame clones, though not all of them. The sample consists of about 81,000 clones, 91% of them appearing once. The sequenced sample consisted of peripheral blood. Every receptor here comes from a woman aged 50 to 65 in a cohort sampled during active COVID-19.

The genes are TRBV6-5 and TRBJ1-5; a weak D match, TRBD1 (5 bases). Trimming removed 7 bases at V and 1 base at J, with 14 bases between. CDR3 size: 15 residues. Germline CDR1 is MNHEY and CDR2 is SVGAGI. This CDR3 reads CASTFGRGSNQPQHF. The CDR3 DNA is TGTGCCAGCACCTTCGGACGGGGGAGCAATCAGCCCCAGCATTTT.

The chain joins TRBV10-3 to TRBJ1-5; 8 bases match TRBD1. Germline CDR1 ENHRY, CDR2 SYGVKD. This CDR3 has 17 residues. V shed 2 bases and J 0 bases; nucleotides not matched to a gene: 6. The CDR3 bases are TGTGCCATCAGTGAGACAGGGGGGGGGTATAGCAATCAGCCCCAGCATTTT. As protein: CAISETGGGYSNQPQHF.

This sequence joins TRBV29-1 and TRBJ2-5, with TRBD1 as a possible D gene (6 bases). This CDR3 has 12 residues. The V gene lost 6 bases and the J gene lost 5 bases, with 13 bases spanning the gap. Germline CDR1 and CDR2: SQVTM and ANQGSEA. The CDR3 reads CSVYRVGETQYF. CDR3 sequence (DNA): TGCAGCGTGTACAGGGTGGGGGAGACCCAGTACTTC.

The V gene is TRBV2, the J gene TRBJ2-2, with a possible D match to TRBD1 (6 bases). The CDR3 extends over 13 amino acids. V lost 6 bases, J lost 5 bases, and 10 bases lay in between. The V gene's germline CDR1 is SNHLY and CDR2 FYNNEI. The CDR3 region is CASSETGTGELFF. Written as DNA, the CDR3 is TGTGCCAGCAGCGAAACAGGGACCGGGGAGCTGTTTTTT. Variable domain in full (rest from reference TRBV2 and TRBJ2-2): EPEVTQTPSHQVTQMGQEVILRCVPISNHLYFYWYRQILGQKVEFLVSFYNNEISEKSEIFDDQFSVERPDGSNFTLKIRSTKLEDSAMYFCASSETGTGELFFGEGSRLTVL.

The chain carries TRBV29-1 and TRBJ1-1, with 9 bases fitting TRBD1. V gave up 7 bases and J gave up 1 base; unmatched junction bases: 4. The germline V gene has CDR1 SQVTM and CDR2 ANQGSEA. The CDR3 is 13 residues long. CDR3 loop: CSAEGQGNTEAFF. The CDR3 DNA sequence: TGCAGCGCCGAGGGACAGGGGAACACTGAAGCTTTCTTT.

The J gene is TRBJ1-5, the V gene TRBV19; D gene ambiguous. Germline lookup yields CDR1 LNHDA and CDR2 SQIVND (reference sequence). CDR3 length equals 15 residues. Trimming shortened V by 7 bases and J by 6 bases, and 19 bases separated the two germline ends. Here the CDR3 reads CASKAGSDLGQPQHF. CDR3 in DNA: TGTGCCAGTAAGGCAGGATCTGATTTAGGTCAGCCCCAGCATTTT.

The chain uses TRBV4-2 and TRBJ2-5, with a possible D match to TRBD1 (6 bases). The CDR3 loop spans 16 amino acids. Trimming pared 4 bases from V and 2 bases from J, leaving 17 bases between. Germline values: CDR1 LGHNA, CDR2 YNFKEQ. The CDR3 DNA follows: TGTGCCAGCAGCCGCCTCGAGACCGGGACACAAGAGACCCAGTACTTC. It codes for CASSRLETGTQETQYF.

This rearrangement joins TRBV10-1 to TRBJ1-1, with a tentative D call TRBD1 (5 bases). The CDR3 has 15 residues. V was trimmed by 4 bases and J by 7 bases, leaving 19 bases between them. Per the germline V gene, CDR1 is WNHNN and CDR2 is SYGVQD (reference sequence). The CDR3: CASSASRAAGYEAFF. Written as DNA, the CDR3 is TGCGCCAGCAGTGCCTCCAGGGCAGCCGGTTATGAAGCTTTCTTT.

This chain uses TRBV19 with TRBJ2-4, with D perhaps TRBD2 (6 bases). Germline lookup yields CDR1 LNHDA and CDR2 SQIVND (reference sequence). This CDR3 region has 15 residues. V lost 3 bases to trimming and J lost 5 bases, with 14 bases between them. The CDR3 loop is CASSIGTLRENIQYF. The DNA of the CDR3 is TGTGCCAGTAGTATTGGGACTCTGAGAGAAAACATTCAGTACTTC.

This clone appeared a few times. This chain uses TRBV11-3 with TRBJ2-2; D remains unclear. This CDR3 is built from 14 residues. The V end was cut by 4 bases, the J end by 1 base, with 7 bases between. Germline CDR1 is SGHNT and CDR2 is YENEEA. The CDR3 nucleotides are TGTGCCAGCAGCTACAGTGAGAACACCGGGGAGCTGTTTTTT. As protein: CASSYSENTGELFF.

The chain joins TRBV6-5 to TRBJ1-1; D may be TRBD1 (6 bases). The germline gives CDR1 MNHEY, CDR2 SVGAGI. The CDR3 covers 15 residues. The V gene lost 5 bases and the J gene lost 0 bases, with 13 bases spanning the gap. The CDR3, as DNA: TGTGCCAGCAGTAGACAGGTCTCGGTGAACACTGAAGCTTTCTTT. This sequence encodes CASSRQVSVNTEAFF.

The chain links TRBV27 to TRBJ1-2; 12 bases fit TRBD1. J lost 7 bases, V lost 0 bases, and 3 bases had no gene match. The CDR3 runs 15 residues. Germline CDR1 and CDR2: MNHEY and SMNVEV (reference sequence). CDR3 in DNA: TGTGCCAGCAGTTTATCGGGACAGGGGGCAGGTGGCTACACCTTC. Amino acids: CASSLSGQGAGGYTF.

V is TRBV7-8 and J is TRBJ1-2, with 9 positions matching TRBD1. Germline CDR1 and CDR2: SGHVS and FQNEAQ. The ends lost 1 base at V and 7 bases at J; junction bases unmatched: 1. This CDR3 spans 13 amino acids. CDR3 protein: CASSLGDRVGYTF. CDR3 DNA: TGTGCCAGCAGCTTAGGGGACAGGGTTGGCTACACCTTC.

This chain uses TRBV6-5 with TRBJ1-1; TRBD1 might be the D (5 bases). The CDR3 runs 13 residues. The V and J ends lost 6 bases and 0 bases respectively, with 8 bases between them. Germline V CDR1 and CDR2: MNHEY, SVGAGI. The CDR3 protein is CASRTTVNTEAFF. Written as DNA, the CDR3 is TGTGCCAGCAGAACGACAGTGAACACTGAAGCTTTCTTT.

The J gene is TRBJ1-6, the V gene TRBV13, with D perhaps TRBD1 (6 bases). The germline V and J ends were trimmed by 0 bases and 5 bases, with 20 bases remaining between them. CDR3 size: 19 residues. The V gene's germline CDR1 is PRHDT and CDR2 FYEKMQ (reference sequence). Here the CDR3 reads CASSLGWGGADFDNSPLHF. The CDR3, as DNA: TGTGCCAGCAGCTTAGGCTGGGGGGGGGCCGACTTCGATAATTCACCCCTCCACTTT.

A single count supports this clone. V is TRBV11-3 and J is TRBJ2-7; D ambiguous. Germline V lookup: CDR1 SGHNT, CDR2 YENEEA. V lost 2 bases, J lost 4 bases, and 6 bases lay in between. The CDR3 extends over 12 amino acids. In DNA, the CDR3 is TGTGCCAGCAGCTTATCGGGTTACGAGCAGTACTTC. Its translation is CASSLSGYEQYF.

This clone was seen a few times. The J gene is TRBJ1-5, the V gene TRBV2; D possibly corresponds to TRBD1 (5 bases). CDR3 length equals 14 residues. The V gene lost 2 bases and the J gene lost 7 bases, with 12 bases spanning the gap. In germline, CDR1 is SNHLY, CDR2 FYNNEI. CDR3 loop: CASSERGGWQPQHF. Here the CDR3 DNA reads TGTGCCAGCAGTGAAAGGGGTGGGTGGCAGCCCCAGCATTTT. The variable domain in full, completed from reference TRBV2 and TRBJ1-5, reads EPEVTQTPSHQVTQMGQEVILRCVPISNHLYFYWYRQILGQKVEFLVSFYNNEISEKSEIFDDQFSVERPDGSNFTLKIRSTKLEDSAMYFCASSERGGWQPQHFGDGTRLSIL.

The chain has TRBV5-1 and TRBJ2-3; possibly TRBD1 for D (5 bases). Per the germline V gene, CDR1 is SGHRS and CDR2 is YFSETQ. CDR3 length: 14 residues. V dropped 3 bases and J dropped 1 base, with 9 bases sitting between them. Here the CDR3 DNA reads TGCGCCAGCAGCTCGACAGATCGCACAGATACGCAGTATTTT. As protein: CASSSTDRTDTQYF.

J is TRBJ1-1 and V is TRBV19; D remains unclear. Germline V CDR1 and CDR2: LNHDA, SQIVND (reference sequence). CDR3 length equals 14 residues. Deletions cut 3 bases from V and 0 bases from J, with 8 bases between. CDR3 DNA sequence: TGTGCCAGTAGTATTGTCGGGATGAACACTGAAGCTTTCTTT. Translating gives CASSIVGMNTEAFF.

V and J are TRBV18 and TRBJ2-7, with a possible D match to TRBD2 (6 bases). The V end lost 3 bases, the J end lost 2 bases, and 11 bases lay between the germline ends. The CDR3 consists of 14 residues. Germline CDR1 is KGHSH and CDR2 is LQKENI. CDR3 DNA: TGTGCCAGCTCACCCCTTAGCGGCCCCTACGAGCAGTACTTC. It codes for CASSPLSGPYEQYF.

The V gene is TRBV7-8, the J gene TRBJ1-1; tentatively, D is TRBD1 (6 bases). CDR3 length equals 14 residues. V shed 5 bases and J shed 13 bases, with 23 bases lying between them. The V gene's germline CDR1 is SGHVS and CDR2 FQNEAQ. DNA of the CDR3: TGTGCCAGCAGCCGATACGGGGGGGCAGGAGAGGGTTTCTTT. Its protein product is CASSRYGGAGEGFF.

The chain uses TRBV6-1 and TRBJ2-5, with 8 bases lining up with TRBD1. CDR1 and CDR2 from the germline V gene are MNHNS and SASEGT. The CDR3 extends over 15 amino acids. The V segment lost 3 bases and the J segment 5 bases; nucleotides outside the gene matches: 8. DNA of the CDR3: TGTGCCAGCAGTGACGGACAGGGCCCGTGGGAGACCCAGTACTTC. Translated: CASSDGQGPWETQYF.

About this clone itself: The same CDR3 can be traced to other DNA sequences in this sample. The genes are TRBV18 and TRBJ2-7; 11 bases match TRBD2. From germline, CDR1 is KGHSH and CDR2 LQKENI. Trimming removed 1 base from V and 4 bases from J; junction bases left unmatched: 6. The CDR3 sequence is 16 residues long. The CDR3 sequence: CASSPQASGGSYEQYF. The CDR3 region has the DNA TGTGCCAGCTCACCACAGGCTAGCGGGGGGTCATACGAGCAGTACTTC.

The V call is TRBV5-6, the J call TRBJ2-7, with a tentative D call TRBD2 (6 bases). CDR3 size: 16 residues. Deletions cut 3 bases from V and 3 bases from J, with 19 bases between. Germline V gene lookup returns CDR1 SGHDT and CDR2 YYEEEE. The CDR3: CASSSYSGVQIYEQYF. The CDR3 bases are TGTGCCAGCAGCTCCTACTCGGGGGTGCAGATCTACGAGCAGTACTTC.

The genes are TRBV11-2 and TRBJ2-5; no clear D. Trimming removed 5 bases at V and 2 bases at J, with 3 bases between. Looked up from germline, CDR1 is SGHAT and CDR2 is FQNNGV. There are 11 residues in the CDR3. CDR3 residues: CASSAQETQYF. The CDR3 bases are TGTGCCAGCAGCGCGCAAGAGACCCAGTACTTC.

The rearrangement uses TRBV18 and TRBJ2-5, with D possibly TRBD1 on 5 matching bases. CDR3 length: 15 residues. Germline CDR1 is KGHSH and CDR2 is LQKENI. Between the trimmed V and J ends, which lost 2 bases and 1 base, there was a span of 11 bases. CDR3 amino acids: CASSPSTGVQETQYF. For the CDR3, the DNA is TGTGCCAGCTCACCATCAACAGGAGTCCAAGAGACCCAGTACTTC. The variable domain in full, with the rest retrieved from reference TRBV18 and TRBJ2-5, is NAGVMQNPRHLVRRRGQEARLRCSPMKGHSHVYWYRQLPEEGLKFMVYLQKENIIDESGMPKERFSAEFPKEGPSILRIQQVVRGDSAAYFCASSPSTGVQETQYFGPGTRLLVL.